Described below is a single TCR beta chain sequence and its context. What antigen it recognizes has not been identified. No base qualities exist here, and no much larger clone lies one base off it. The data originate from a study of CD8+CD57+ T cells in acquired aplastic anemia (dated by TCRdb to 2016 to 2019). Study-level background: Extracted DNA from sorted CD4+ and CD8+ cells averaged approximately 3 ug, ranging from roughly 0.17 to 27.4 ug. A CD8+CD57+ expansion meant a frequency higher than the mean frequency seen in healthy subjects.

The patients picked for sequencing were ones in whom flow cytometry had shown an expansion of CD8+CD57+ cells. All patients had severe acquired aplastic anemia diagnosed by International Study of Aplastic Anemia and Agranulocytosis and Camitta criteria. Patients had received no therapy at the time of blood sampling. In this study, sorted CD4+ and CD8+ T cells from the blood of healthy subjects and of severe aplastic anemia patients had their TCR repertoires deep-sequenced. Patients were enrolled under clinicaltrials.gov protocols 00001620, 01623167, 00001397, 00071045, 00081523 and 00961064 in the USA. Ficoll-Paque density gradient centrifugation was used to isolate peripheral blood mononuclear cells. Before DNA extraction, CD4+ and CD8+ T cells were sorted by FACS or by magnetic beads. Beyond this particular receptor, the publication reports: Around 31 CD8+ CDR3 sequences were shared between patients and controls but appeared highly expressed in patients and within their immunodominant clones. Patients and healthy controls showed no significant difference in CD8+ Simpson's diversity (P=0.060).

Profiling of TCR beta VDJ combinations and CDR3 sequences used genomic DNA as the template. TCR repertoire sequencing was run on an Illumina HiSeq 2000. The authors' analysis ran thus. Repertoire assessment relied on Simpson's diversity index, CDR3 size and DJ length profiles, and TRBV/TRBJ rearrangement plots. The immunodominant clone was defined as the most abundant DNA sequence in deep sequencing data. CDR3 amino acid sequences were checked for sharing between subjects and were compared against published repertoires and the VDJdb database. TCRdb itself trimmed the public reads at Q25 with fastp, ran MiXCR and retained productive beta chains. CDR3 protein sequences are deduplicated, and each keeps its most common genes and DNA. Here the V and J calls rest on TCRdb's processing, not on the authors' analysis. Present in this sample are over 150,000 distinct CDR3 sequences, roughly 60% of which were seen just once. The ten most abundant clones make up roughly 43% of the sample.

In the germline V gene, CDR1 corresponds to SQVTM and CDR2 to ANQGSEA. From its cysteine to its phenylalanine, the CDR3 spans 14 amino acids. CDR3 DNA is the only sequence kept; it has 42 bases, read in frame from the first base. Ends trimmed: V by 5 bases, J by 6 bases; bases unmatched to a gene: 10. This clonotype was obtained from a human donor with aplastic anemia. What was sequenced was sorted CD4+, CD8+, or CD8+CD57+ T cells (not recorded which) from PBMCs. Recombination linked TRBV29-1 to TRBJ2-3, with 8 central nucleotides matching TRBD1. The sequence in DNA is TGCAGCGTTCAGACAGGGGTTGGGTGGGATACGCAGTATTTT. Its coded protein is CSVQTGVGWDTQYF.